These 15 T cell receptor beta chains were all obtained from the same sample, sequenced in a study of cytomegalovirus exposure and HLA in healthy donors. Use of 60 Vbeta and 13 Jbeta primers characterized the PCR. TCRdb's table, derived via immunoSEQ multiplex PCR, lists solely in-frame clones and lacks some. This repertoire shows approximately 100,000 clones, 64% found once; its top ten account for about 3.5%. Sequenced: PBMCs. These receptor sequences come from a man in his 60s in good health and CMV-seronegative.

J is TRBJ1-4 and V is TRBV2; 7 nucleotides match TRBD1. Germline CDR1 is SNHLY and CDR2 is FYNNEI. Unmatched junction bases numbered 3, after V lost 6 bases and J lost 5 bases. The CDR3 runs to 13 residues. As DNA, the CDR3 is TGTGCCAGCAGGGGACAGCTAAATGAAAAACTGTTTTTT. Translation: CASRGQLNEKLFF.

The V call is TRBV11-2, the J call TRBJ2-5, with a possible D match to TRBD1 (6 bases). V lost 6 bases and J lost 5, with 13 bases in between. This CDR3 region has 13 residues. Germline CDR1 and CDR2: SGHAT and FQNNGV. The CDR3 DNA reads TGTGCCAGCAGGACGACAGGCTGGGAGACCCAGTACTTC. Protein sequence: CASRTTGWETQYF.

The chain couples TRBV5-1 to TRBJ2-3; the D gene is possibly TRBD1 (7 bases). CDR3 length equals 15 residues. Looked up from germline, CDR1 is SGHRS and CDR2 is YFSETQ. Trimming removed 0 bases at V and 11 bases at J, with 19 bases between. The CDR3 reads CASSLARQGGSEQYF. In nucleotides, the CDR3 is TGCGCCAGCAGCTTGGCGAGGCAGGGGGGTAGTGAGCAGTATTTT.

The CDR3: CASIQLAGVLSTDTQYF. The CDR3 coding sequence is TGTGCCAGCATTCAGCTAGCGGGGGTCCTTAGCACAGATACGCAGTATTTT. The rearrangement joins TRBV27 to TRBJ2-3, with 10 bases fitting TRBD2. Germline V CDR1 and CDR2: MNHEY, SMNVEV (reference sequence). This CDR3 is 17 amino acids long. V was pared by 7 bases and J by 0 bases, with 10 bases of the junction left unmatched.

The chain has TRBV6-5 and TRBJ1-1; 7 nucleotides line up with TRBD1. V lost 2 bases and J lost 0; bases outside the gene matches: 0. The CDR3 runs to 14 residues. Germline V gene data show CDR1 as MNHEY and CDR2 as SVGAGI. In DNA, the CDR3 is TGTGCCAGCAGTTACGACAGGGTGAACACTGAAGCTTTCTTT. Its protein product is CASSYDRVNTEAFF.

This clone showed up just a few times. This chain joins TRBV9 and TRBJ2-4, with D possibly TRBD2 on 6 matching bases. CDR3 length equals 14 residues. The germline V and J ends were trimmed by 4 bases and 5 bases, with 13 bases remaining between them. In germline, CDR1 is SGDLS, CDR2 YYNGEE. DNA for the CDR3: TGTGCCAGCAGCCGACAAACGGGAGAAAACATTCAGTACTTC. Its translation is CASSRQTGENIQYF.

This clone was counted once. Here the CDR3 reads CASSDPRGSGEKLFF. CDR3 DNA sequence: TGTGCCAGCAGTGATCCTAGGGGGTCGGGTGAAAAACTGTTTTTT. The chain recombines TRBV6-1 with TRBJ1-4; D perhaps matches TRBD1 (6 bases). The CDR3 is made up of 15 amino acids. Germline CDR1 MNHNS, CDR2 SASEGT. V was shortened by 3 bases and J by 7 bases, with 15 bases between the two germline ends.

The V and J genes are TRBV4-2 and TRBJ2-2; maybe TRBD1 (6 bases). Germline V gene sequence: CDR1 LGHNA, CDR2 YNFKEQ. The CDR3 loop spans 16 amino acids. V lost 1 base and J 4 bases, leaving 13 bases between the germline ends. In DNA form, the CDR3 reads TGTGCCAGCAGCCAAGCGAACAGGGAAGGCACCGGGGAGCTGTTTTTT. This encodes CASSQANREGTGELFF.

This clone was seen a single time. This rearrangement joins TRBV5-1 to TRBJ1-4; 9 bases agree with TRBD1. Per the germline V gene, CDR1 is SGHRS and CDR2 is YFSETQ. This CDR3 is built from 16 residues. Trimming took 0 bases from V and 5 from J; bases not matched to a gene: 5. CDR3 bases: TGCGCCAGCAGCTTGGTCCCCGGGACAGGGAATGAAAAACTGTTTTTT. Translating it yields CASSLVPGTGNEKLFF.

This clone was picked up one time. This chain connects TRBV5-1 to TRBJ2-3; 7 bases match TRBD2. CDR3 size: 15 residues. Trimming took 4 bases from V and 4 from J; bases not matched to a gene: 9. Germline V gene lookup returns CDR1 SGHRS and CDR2 YFSETQ. This chain's CDR3 is CASSGRAGRADTQYF. In DNA form, the CDR3 reads TGCGCCAGCAGCGGGAGGGCAGGCAGAGCAGATACGCAGTATTTT.

The chain couples TRBV10-1 to TRBJ1-1; 7 positions match TRBD1. V gave up 0 bases and J gave up 8 bases; unmatched junction bases: 3. CDR1 is WNHNN and CDR2 is SYGVQD in the germline V gene (reference sequence). This CDR3 comprises 13 residues. CDR3 nucleotide sequence: TGCGCCAGCAGTGAGTCGGCGACAGGGGAAGCTTTCTTT. This translates into CASSESATGEAFF.

As for this clone: Other DNA variants within this sample encode the same CDR3. The rearrangement uses TRBV7-9 and TRBJ2-3; D perhaps matches TRBD2 (5 bases). V was clipped by 3 bases and J by 0 bases, with 10 bases between them. The CDR3 has 15 amino acids. In germline, CDR1 is SEHNR, CDR2 FQNEAQ (reference sequence). This CDR3 is CASSFGTGSTDTQYF. CDR3 in DNA: TGTGCCAGCAGCTTCGGAACGGGGAGCACAGATACGCAGTATTTT.

This chain uses TRBV7-9 with TRBJ1-6, with D possibly being TRBD1 (6 bases). The germline V gene encodes CDR1 SEHNR and CDR2 FQNEAQ (reference sequence). This CDR3 spans 12 amino acids. V gave up 8 bases and J gave up 10 bases, with 12 bases separating them. CDR3 in amino acids: CASGGRRSPLHF. The CDR3, as DNA: TGTGCCAGCGGGGGCCGTCGATCACCCCTCCACTTT.

In its sample, this clone was seen a few times. The V and J genes are TRBV28 and TRBJ2-4; D ambiguous. V shed 8 bases and J shed 0 bases, with 14 bases lying between them. CDR3 length: 15 residues. Germline-derived CDR1 and CDR2 are MDHEN and SYDVKM. The chain's CDR3 is CASHNAQIAKNIQYF. CDR3 DNA: TGTGCCAGCCACAACGCACAGATAGCCAAAAACATTCAGTACTTC.

The rearrangement links TRBV9 to TRBJ2-5; a weak D match, TRBD2 (5 bases). V was trimmed by 3 bases and J by 5 bases, leaving 11 bases between them. The germline gives CDR1 SGDLS, CDR2 YYNGEE. The CDR3 has 13 residues. The CDR3 here is CASSAPSGETQYF. CDR3 sequence (DNA): TGTGCCAGCAGCGCCCCAAGCGGTGAGACCCAGTACTTC.